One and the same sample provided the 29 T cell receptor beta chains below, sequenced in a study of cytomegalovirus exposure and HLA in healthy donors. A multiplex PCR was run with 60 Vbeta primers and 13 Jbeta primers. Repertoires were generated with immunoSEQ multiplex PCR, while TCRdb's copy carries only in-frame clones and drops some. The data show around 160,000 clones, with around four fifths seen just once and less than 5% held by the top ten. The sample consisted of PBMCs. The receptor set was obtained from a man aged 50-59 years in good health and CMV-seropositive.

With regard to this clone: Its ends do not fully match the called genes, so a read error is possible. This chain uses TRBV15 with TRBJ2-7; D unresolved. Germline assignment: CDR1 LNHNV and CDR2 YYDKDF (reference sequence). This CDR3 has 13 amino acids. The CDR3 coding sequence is TGTGCTACCAGCAGAGAAATTCTTTACGAGCAGTACTTC. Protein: CATSREILYEQYF.

DNA of the CDR3: TGTGCCAGCGGCGGGGCATTTAACTACGAGCAGTACTTC. Its protein is CASGGAFNYEQYF. The chain is built from TRBV6-1 and TRBJ2-7; a weak D match, TRBD2 (6 bases). Germline V gives CDR1 MNHNS, CDR2 SASEGT. The CDR3 runs 13 residues. V was pared by 8 bases and J by 3 bases, with 14 bases between.

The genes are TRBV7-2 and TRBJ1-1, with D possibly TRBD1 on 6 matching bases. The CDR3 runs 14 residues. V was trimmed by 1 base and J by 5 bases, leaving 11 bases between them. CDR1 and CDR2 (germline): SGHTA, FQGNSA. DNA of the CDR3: TGTGCCAGCAGCTTAGATCAGGGGTGGACTGAAGCTTTCTTT. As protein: CASSLDQGWTEAFF.

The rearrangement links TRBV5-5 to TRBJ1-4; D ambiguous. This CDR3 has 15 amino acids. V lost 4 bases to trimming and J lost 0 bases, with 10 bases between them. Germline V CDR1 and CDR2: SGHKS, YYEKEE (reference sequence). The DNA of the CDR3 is TGTGCCAGCAGCACTCGAGCTGCAACTAATGAAAAACTGTTTTTT. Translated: CASSTRAATNEKLFF.

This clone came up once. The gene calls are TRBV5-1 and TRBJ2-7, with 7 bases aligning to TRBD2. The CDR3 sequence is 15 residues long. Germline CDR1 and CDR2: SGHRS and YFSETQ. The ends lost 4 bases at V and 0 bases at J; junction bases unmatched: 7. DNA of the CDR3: TGCGCCAGCAGCGCCGGGGCTAGCGGCTCCTACGAGCAGTACTTC. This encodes CASSAGASGSYEQYF.

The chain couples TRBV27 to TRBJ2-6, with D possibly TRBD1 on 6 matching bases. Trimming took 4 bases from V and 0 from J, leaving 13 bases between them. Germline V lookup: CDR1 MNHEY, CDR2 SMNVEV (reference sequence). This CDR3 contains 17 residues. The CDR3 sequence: CASSSSRDISGANVLTF. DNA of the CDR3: TGTGCCAGCAGTTCGTCCCGGGACATCTCTGGGGCCAACGTCCTGACTTTC. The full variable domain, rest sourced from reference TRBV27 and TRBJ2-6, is EAQVTQNPRYLITVTGKKLTVTCSQNMNHEYMSWYRQDPGLGLRQIYYSMNVEVTDKGDVPEGYKVSRKEKRNFPLILESPSPNQTSLYFCASSSSRDISGANVLTFGAGSRLTVL.

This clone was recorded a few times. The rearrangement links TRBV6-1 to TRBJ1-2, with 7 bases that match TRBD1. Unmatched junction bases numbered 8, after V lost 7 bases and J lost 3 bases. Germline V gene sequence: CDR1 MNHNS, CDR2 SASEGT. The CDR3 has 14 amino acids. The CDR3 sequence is CASNAETGYYGYTF. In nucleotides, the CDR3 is TGTGCCAGCAATGCGGAGACAGGGTACTATGGCTACACCTTC.

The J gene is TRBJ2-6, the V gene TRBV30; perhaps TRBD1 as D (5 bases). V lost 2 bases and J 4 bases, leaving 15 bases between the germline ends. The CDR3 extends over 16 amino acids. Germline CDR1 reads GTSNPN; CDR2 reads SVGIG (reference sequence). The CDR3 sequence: CAWSKGRWAGANVLTF. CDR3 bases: TGTGCCTGGAGTAAGGGGCGGTGGGCCGGGGCCAACGTCCTGACTTTC.

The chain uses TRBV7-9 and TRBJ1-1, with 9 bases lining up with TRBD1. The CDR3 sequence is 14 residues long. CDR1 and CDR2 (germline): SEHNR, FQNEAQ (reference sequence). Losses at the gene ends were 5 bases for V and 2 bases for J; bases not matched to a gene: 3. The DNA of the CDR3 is TGTGCCAGCAGCGCGGACAGGGGTAACACTGAAGCTTTCTTT. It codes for CASSADRGNTEAFF.

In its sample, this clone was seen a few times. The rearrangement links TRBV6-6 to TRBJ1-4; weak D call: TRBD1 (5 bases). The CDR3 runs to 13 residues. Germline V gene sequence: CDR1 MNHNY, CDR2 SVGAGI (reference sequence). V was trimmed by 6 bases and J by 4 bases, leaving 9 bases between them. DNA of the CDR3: TGTGCCAGCAGCCGAGACAGTAATGAAAAACTGTTTTTT. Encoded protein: CASSRDSNEKLFF.

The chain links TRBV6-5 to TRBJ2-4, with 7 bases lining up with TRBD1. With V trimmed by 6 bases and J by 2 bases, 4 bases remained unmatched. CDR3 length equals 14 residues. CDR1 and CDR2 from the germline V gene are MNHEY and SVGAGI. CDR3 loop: CASRRQGPKNIQYF. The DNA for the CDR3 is TGTGCCAGCAGGCGACAGGGCCCCAAAAACATTCAGTACTTC.

CDR3 in amino acids: CASSLSRYQPQHF. The CDR3 region has the DNA TGTGCCAGCAGCTTAAGTCGGTATCAGCCCCAGCATTTT. The V gene is TRBV7-8, the J gene TRBJ1-5; D call uncertain. The germline gives CDR1 SGHVS, CDR2 FQNEAQ. With 2 bases removed from V and 5 bases from J, the gap between germline ends came to 7 bases. The CDR3 runs 13 residues.

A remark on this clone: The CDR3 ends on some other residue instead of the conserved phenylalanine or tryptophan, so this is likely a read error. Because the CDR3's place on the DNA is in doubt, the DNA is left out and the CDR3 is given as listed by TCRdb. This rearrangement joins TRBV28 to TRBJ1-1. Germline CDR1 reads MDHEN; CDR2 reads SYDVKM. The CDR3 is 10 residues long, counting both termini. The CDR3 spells CASSLEGPGG.

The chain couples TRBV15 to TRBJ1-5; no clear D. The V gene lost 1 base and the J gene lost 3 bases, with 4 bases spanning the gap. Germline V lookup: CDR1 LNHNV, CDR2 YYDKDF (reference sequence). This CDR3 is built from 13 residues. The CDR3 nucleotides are TGTGCCACCAGCAGAGGTTACAATCAGCCCCAGCATTTT. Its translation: CATSRGYNQPQHF.

The CDR3 is CSAQGTYEQYF. The CDR3 bases are TGCAGCGCCCAGGGTACCTACGAGCAGTACTTC. This sequence joins TRBV29-1 and TRBJ2-7, with D perhaps matching TRBD1 (5 bases). Germline V gene sequence: CDR1 SQVTM, CDR2 ANQGSEA. The CDR3 spans 11 residues. The ends were cut back, 7 bases at V and 2 bases at J, with 9 bases in the middle.

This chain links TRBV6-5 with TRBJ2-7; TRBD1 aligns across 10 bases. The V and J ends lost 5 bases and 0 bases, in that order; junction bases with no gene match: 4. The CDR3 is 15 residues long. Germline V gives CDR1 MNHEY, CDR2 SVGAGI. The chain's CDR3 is CASSKGQGISYEQYF. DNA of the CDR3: TGTGCCAGCAGTAAGGGACAGGGGATCTCCTACGAGCAGTACTTC.

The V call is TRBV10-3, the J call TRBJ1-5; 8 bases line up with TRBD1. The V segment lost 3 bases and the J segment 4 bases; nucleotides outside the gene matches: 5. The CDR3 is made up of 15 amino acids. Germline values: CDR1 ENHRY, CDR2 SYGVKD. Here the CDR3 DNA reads TGTGCCATCAGTGACCCTACAGGGGGAAATCAGCCCCAGCATTTT. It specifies CAISDPTGGNQPQHF.

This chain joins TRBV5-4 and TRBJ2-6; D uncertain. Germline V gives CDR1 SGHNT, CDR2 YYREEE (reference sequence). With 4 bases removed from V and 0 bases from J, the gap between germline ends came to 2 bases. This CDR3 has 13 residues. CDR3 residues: CASSHSGANVLTF. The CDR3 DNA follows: TGTGCCAGCAGCCACTCTGGGGCCAACGTCCTGACTTTC.

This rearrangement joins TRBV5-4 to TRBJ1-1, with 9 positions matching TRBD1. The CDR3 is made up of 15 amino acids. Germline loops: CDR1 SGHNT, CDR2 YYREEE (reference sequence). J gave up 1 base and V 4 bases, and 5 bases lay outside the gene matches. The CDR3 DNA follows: TGTGCCAGCAGCCCCTCGGGACAGGGGAACACTGAAGCTTTCTTT. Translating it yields CASSPSGQGNTEAFF.

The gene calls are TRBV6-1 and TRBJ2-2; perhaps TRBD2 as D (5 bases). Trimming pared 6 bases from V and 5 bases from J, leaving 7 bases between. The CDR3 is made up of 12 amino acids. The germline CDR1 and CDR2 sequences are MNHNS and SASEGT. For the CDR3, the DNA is TGTGCCAGCAGACGGGGTACCGGGGAGCTGTTTTTT. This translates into CASRRGTGELFF.

The CDR3 bases are TGCAGCGCCCCCGCGGCCTCCTATGGCTACACCTTC. As protein: CSAPAASYGYTF. The chain recombines TRBV29-1 with TRBJ1-2, with D uncertain. The CDR3 covers 12 residues. Germline values: CDR1 SQVTM, CDR2 ANQGSEA. V lost 7 bases, J lost 4 bases, and 13 bases lay in between.

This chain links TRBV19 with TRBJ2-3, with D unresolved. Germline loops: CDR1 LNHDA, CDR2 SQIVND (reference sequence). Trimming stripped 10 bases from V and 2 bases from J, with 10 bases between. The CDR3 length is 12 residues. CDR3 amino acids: CAISWLTDTQYF. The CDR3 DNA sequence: TGTGCCATAAGTTGGCTCACAGATACGCAGTATTTT.

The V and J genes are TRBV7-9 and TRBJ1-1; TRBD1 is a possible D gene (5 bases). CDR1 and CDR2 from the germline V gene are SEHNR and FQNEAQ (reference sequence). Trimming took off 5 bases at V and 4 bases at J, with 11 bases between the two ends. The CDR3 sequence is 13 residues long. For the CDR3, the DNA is TGTGCCAGCAGCGCGGGGGTGGGCACTGAAGCTTTCTTT. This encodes CASSAGVGTEAFF.

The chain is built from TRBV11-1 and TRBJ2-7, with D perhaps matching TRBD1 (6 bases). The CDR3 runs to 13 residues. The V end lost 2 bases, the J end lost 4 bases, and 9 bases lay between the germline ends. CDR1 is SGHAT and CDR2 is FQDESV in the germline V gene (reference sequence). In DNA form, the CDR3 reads TGTGCCAGCAGCTTACAGGGGTTGTACGAGCAGTACTTC. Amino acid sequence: CASSLQGLYEQYF.

This CDR3 is CASSPSLSGVGQFF. The CDR3 DNA is TGTGCCAGCAGCCCGAGTCTGTCGGGGGTAGGGCAGTTCTTC. The gene calls are TRBV9 and TRBJ2-1, with a weak D call TRBD2 (6 bases). The CDR3 runs to 14 residues. Germline CDR1 SGDLS, CDR2 YYNGEE. V was shortened by 4 bases and J by 12 bases, with 20 bases between the two germline ends.

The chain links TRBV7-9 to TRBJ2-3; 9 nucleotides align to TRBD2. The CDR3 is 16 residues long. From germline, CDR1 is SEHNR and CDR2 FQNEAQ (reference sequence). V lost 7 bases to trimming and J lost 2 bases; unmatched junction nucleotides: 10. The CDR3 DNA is TGTGCCAGCACCTCCCAGGCGGGGGGGCCCACAGATACGCAGTATTTT. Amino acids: CASTSQAGGPTDTQYF.

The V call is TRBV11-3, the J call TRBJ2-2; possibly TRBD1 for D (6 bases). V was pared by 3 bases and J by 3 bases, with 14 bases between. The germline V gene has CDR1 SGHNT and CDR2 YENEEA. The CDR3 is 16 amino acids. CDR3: CASSLYRAMDTGELFF. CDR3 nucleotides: TGTGCCAGCAGCTTGTACAGGGCGATGGACACCGGGGAGCTGTTTTTT.

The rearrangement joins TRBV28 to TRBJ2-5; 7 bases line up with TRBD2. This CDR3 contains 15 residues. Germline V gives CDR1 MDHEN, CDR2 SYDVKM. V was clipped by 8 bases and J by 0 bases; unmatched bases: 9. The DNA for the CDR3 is TGTGCCAGCTGGGGGGGGGTTTTAGACCAAGAGACCCAGTACTTC. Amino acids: CASWGGVLDQETQYF.

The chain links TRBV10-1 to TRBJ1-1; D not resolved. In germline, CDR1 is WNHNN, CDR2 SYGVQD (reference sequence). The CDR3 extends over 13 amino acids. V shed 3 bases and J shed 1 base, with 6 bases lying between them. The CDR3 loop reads CASSDNSNTEAFF. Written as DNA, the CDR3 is TGCGCCAGCAGTGACAATTCGAACACTGAAGCTTTCTTT.